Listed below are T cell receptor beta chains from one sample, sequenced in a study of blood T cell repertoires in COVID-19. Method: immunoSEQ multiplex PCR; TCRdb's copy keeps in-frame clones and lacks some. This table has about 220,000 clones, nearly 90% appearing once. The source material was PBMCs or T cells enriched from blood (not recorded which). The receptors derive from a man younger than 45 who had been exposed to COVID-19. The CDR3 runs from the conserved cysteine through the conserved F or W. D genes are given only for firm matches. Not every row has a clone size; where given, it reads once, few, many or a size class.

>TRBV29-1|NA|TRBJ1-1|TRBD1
CSVRGQGSTEAFF
TGCAGCGTCAGAGGACAGGGAAGCACTGAAGCTTTCTTT
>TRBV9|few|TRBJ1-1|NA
CASSARRGAEGAFF
TGTGCCAGCAGCGCCCGGCGGGGCGCAGAGGGAGCTTTCTTT
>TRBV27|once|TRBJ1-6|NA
CASSLYRDPYNSPLHF
TGTGCCAGCAGTTTGTACAGGGACCCCTATAATTCACCCCTCCACTTT
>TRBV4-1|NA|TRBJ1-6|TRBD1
CASSLPQGAHSPLHF
TGCGCCAGCAGCCTCCCACAGGGGGCACATTCACCCCTCCACTTT
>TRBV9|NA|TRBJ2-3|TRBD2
CASSASGLRTDTQYF
TGTGCCAGCAGCGCTAGCGGCCTTAGGACAGATACGCAGTATTTT
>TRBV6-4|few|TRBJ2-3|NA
CASSDSVGSTDTQYF
TGTGCCAGCAGTGACTCCGTCGGGTCTACAGATACGCAGTATTTT
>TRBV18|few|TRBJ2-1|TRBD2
CASSTETIAGGHNEQFF
TGTGCCAGCTCAACGGAGACGATAGCGGGGGGTCACAATGAGCAGTTCTTC
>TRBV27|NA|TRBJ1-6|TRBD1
CASSVATGGSSYNSPLHF
TGTGCCAGCAGTGTCGCCACAGGGGGAAGCTCCTATAATTCACCCCTCCACTTT
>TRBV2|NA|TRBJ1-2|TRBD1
CASSPGGDYGYTF
TGTGCCAGCAGCCCAGGGGGCGACTATGGCTACACCTTC
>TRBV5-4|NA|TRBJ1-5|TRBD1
CASSLDRGIYQPQHF
TGTGCCAGCAGCTTGGACAGGGGGATATATCAGCCCCAGCATTTT
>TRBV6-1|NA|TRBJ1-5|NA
CASSESRGHQPQHF
TGTGCCAGCAGTGAGTCTAGGGGTCATCAGCCCCAGCATTTT
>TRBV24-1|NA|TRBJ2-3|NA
CATSVRGRDTQYF
TGTGCCACCAGTGTACGGGGAAGAGATACGCAGTATTTT
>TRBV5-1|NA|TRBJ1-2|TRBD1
CASSRLGTGGWNGYTF
TGCGCCAGCAGCCGTTTGGGTACAGGGGGCTGGAATGGCTACACCTTC